The TCR beta chain described here comes from a study of T cell responses to AZD1222 COVID-19 vaccine. Study-level information: Second-dose intervals near 4 or 12 weeks were combined. Broader study findings: A mostly white British donor set with more females was recruited, and clonal diversity was possibly underestimated. Unmutated variant regions are reportedly targeted by nearly half of spike-specific TCRs. Increased Spike-specific TCR breadth and depth were observed after two AZD1222 doses.

As concerns this clone: The antigen is not known.

The germline V gene has CDR1 SEHNR and CDR2 FQNEAQ (reference sequence). After removal of 5 bases from V and 6 bases from J, the junction contained 11 bases not matched to a gene. This CDR3 spans 15 amino acids. Assay used: immunoSEQ multiplex PCR; TCRdb lists only in-frame clones, some missing. The sample contains around 97,000 clones, 80% to 90% of which appear only once. The sample was peripheral blood, taken on day 0 of AZD1222 vaccination. This TCR came from an adult in good health. The V call is TRBV7-9, the J call TRBJ1-2; TRBD1 aligns across 8 bases. This CDR3 reads CASSQSGTGTDGYTF. DNA of the CDR3: TGTGCCAGCAGCCAGTCCGGGACAGGCACGGATGGCTACACCTTC.